This T cell receptor beta chain was sequenced in a study of vaccination and CD4 T cells after COVID-19. Looking at the study overall: There were six male and four female convalescents, and two of them were Hispanic. The authors used overlapping spike peptides from SARS-CoV-2, HCoV-NL63, HCoV-OC43 and HCoV-229E to stimulate cells.

This clonotype has just a few counts. The target antigen is unknown. The CDR3 contains 14 residues. The germline CDR1 and CDR2 sequences are MNHEY and SVGAGI. The V end was cut by 2 bases, the J end by 1 base, with 8 bases between. The treatment denotes: approximately nine-day PBMC culture with coronavirus spike peptide pools or control peptides (ViraFEST assay). An Oncomine TCR Beta short-read assay was used to sequence the DNA from cultured CD4+ T cells. Scientists extracted genomic DNA from CD4+ T cells grown in culture. TCRdb itself ran the PCR reads through MiXCR, one entry per CDR3 protein. Of around 15,000 distinct CDR3 sequences in the sample, 53% were seen once.

The specimen comprised CD4+ T cells from blood, cultured in vitro, sampled before SARS-CoV-2 vaccination. The J gene is TRBJ2-5, the V gene TRBV6-5; D remains ambiguous. The source of this sequence is a human donor who had recovered from COVID-19. Here the CDR3 DNA reads TGTGCCAGCAGTTACGGGTCAGCCCAAGAGACCCAGTACTTC. Translating it yields CASSYGSAQETQYF.